The clone carrying this T cell receptor (beta chain) was observed at least ten times. Its matching antigen is unknown. Other DNA sequences from this sample encode an identical CDR3 as well. Until they underwent thyroid surgery, no patient had received any treatment. TCRdb re-processed the PCR reads through MiXCR. The table has 15,000 to 20,000 clones, 25% to 35% seen once; the top ten hold roughly an eighth. The data are from a study of metastatic and nonmetastatic thyroid tumors. Study results and caveats: The study reportedly found significantly higher TCR beta diversity in malignant thyroid tumors than benign nodules, in blood and tumor.

What was sequenced was tumor tissue. The source of this sequence is a male donor with papillary thyroid cancer or a benign thyroid nodule (not recorded which). Some clones in this sample may be carry-over from other donors' samples.

The CDR3: CASSLGSNQPQHF. The CDR3 DNA sequence: TGTGCCAGCAGTCTGGGTAGCAATCAGCCCCAGCATTTT. The V call is TRBV27, the J call TRBJ1-5; no clear D. The ends were cut back, 5 bases at V and 0 bases at J, with 5 bases in the middle. The germline CDR1 and CDR2 sequences are MNHEY and SMNVEV (reference sequence). The CDR3 extends over 13 amino acids.